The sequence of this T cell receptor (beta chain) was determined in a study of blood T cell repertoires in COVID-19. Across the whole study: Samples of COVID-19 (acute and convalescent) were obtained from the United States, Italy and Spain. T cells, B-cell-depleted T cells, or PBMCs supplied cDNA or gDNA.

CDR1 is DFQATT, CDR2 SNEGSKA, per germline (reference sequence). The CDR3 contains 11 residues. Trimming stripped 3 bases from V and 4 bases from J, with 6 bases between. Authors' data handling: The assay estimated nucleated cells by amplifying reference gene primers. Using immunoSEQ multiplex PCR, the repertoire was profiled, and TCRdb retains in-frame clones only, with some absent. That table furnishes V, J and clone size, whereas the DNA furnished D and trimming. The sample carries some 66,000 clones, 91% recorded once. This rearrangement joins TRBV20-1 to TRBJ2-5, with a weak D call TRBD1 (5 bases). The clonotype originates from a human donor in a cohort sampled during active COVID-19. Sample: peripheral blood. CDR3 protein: CSARQGETQYF. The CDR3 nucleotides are TGCAGTGCTAGGCAGGGAGAGACCCAGTACTTC.